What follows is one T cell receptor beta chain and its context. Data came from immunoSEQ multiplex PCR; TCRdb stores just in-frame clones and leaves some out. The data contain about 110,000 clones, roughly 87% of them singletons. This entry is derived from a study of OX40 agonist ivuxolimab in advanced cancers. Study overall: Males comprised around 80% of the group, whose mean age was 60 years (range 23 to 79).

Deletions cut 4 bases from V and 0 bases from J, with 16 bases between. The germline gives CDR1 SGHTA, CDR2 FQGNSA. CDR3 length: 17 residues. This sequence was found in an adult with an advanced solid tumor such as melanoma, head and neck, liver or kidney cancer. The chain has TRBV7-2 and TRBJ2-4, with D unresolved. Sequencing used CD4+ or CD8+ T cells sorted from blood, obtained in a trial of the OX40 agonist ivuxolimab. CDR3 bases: TGTGCCAGCAGCTCCCGACAAGGTTATCTAGCCAAAAACATTCAGTACTTC. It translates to CASSSRQGYLAKNIQYF.